A single sample gave rise to the 2 T cell receptor beta chains below, sequenced in a study of siplizumab effects on memory and regulatory T cells. Method: immunoSEQ multiplex PCR; TCRdb's copy keeps in-frame clones and lacks some. The sample consists of about 100,000 clones, approximately 94% of them appearing once. The sample taken for sequencing was non-Treg CD4+ T cells sorted from blood. Receptors were obtained from a human donor in good health.

V and J are TRBV19 and TRBJ2-5; 7 positions agree with TRBD2. CDR1 is LNHDA and CDR2 is SQIVND in the germline V gene (reference sequence). The CDR3 totals 14 residues. The V gene end was trimmed by 7 bases and the J gene end by 3 bases; junction bases not matched to a gene: 8. CDR3 residues: CASTSRGREETQYF. The CDR3 DNA sequence: TGTGCCAGTACTTCGCGGGGGAGAGAAGAGACCCAGTACTTC.

This chain joins TRBV7-9 and TRBJ2-7, with D perhaps matching TRBD2 (5 bases). Trimming shortened V by 0 bases and J by 3 bases, and 21 bases separated the two germline ends. Germline V lookup: CDR1 SEHNR, CDR2 FQNEAQ (reference sequence). This CDR3 spans 18 amino acids. CDR3 coding DNA: TGTGCCAGCAGCTTAGCGGGGTCGAGGAGGCTTACCAGCTACGAGCAGTACTTC. Protein product: CASSLAGSRRLTSYEQYF.